This is a list of T cell receptor beta chains from one sample in a study of T-cell reconstitution after alpha-beta-depleted transplantation in children. TCRdb itself ran the PCR reads through MiXCR, one entry per CDR3 protein. Altogether about 980,000 distinct CDR3 sequences are present, around 30% being singletons, with the ten largest covering roughly 31%. The sequencing used PBMCs, mostly from graft donor cells, collected 360 days after TCRalphabeta/CD19-depleted stem cell transplant. These receptors all come from a boy less than two years old who had a stem cell transplant for SCID, so the T cells may come from the graft donor. Both conserved end residues are trimmed from each CDR3. The D gene is left open where the match is weak. Not all rows give a size; the values are once, few, many and, for expanded clones, a class.

size: few
D: NA
V: TRBV7-2
J: TRBJ2-3
CDR3: ASSPYVDNTQY

size: few
D: NA
V: TRBV5-6
J: TRBJ2-1
CDR3: ASSSQGRPYNEQF

size: NA
D: NA
V: TRBV10-3
J: TRBJ2-1
CDR3: AISDQAGMSHEQF

size: few
D: TRBD1
V: TRBV20-1
J: TRBJ2-3
CDR3: SARGQSSTDTQY

size: NA
D: NA
V: TRBV5-6
J: TRBJ2-5
CDR3: ASSFRTNQETQY

size: few
D: NA
V: TRBV29-1
J: TRBJ1-1
CDR3: SVEATEAF

size: NA
D: NA
V: TRBV7-2
J: TRBJ2-1
CDR3: ASSRSRGHNEQF

size: many
D: NA
V: TRBV5-1
J: TRBJ2-2
CDR3: ASSGGLPNTGELF

size: NA
D: NA
V: TRBV6-1
J: TRBJ2-5
CDR3: ASSNRQGTQKTQY

size: NA
D: NA
V: TRBV20-1
J: TRBJ2-7
CDR3: CARLQQKSAYEQY

size: NA
D: NA
V: TRBV5-1
J: TRBJ2-7
CDR3: ASSPPGGGGSYEQY

size: NA
D: NA
V: TRBV4-1
J: TRBJ2-6
CDR3: ASSQAPRGANVLT

size: many
D: NA
V: TRBV5-1
J: TRBJ2-7
CDR3: ASSPGQSSYEQY

size: NA
D: TRBD2
V: TRBV20-1
J: TRBJ2-7
CDR3: SAALPLAGDYEQY

size: NA
D: NA
V: TRBV27
J: TRBJ2-3
CDR3: ASSPGSHHLWPLSTDTQY

size: NA
D: NA
V: TRBV11-2
J: TRBJ1-2
CDR3: ASSSGGESPYGYT

size: NA
D: NA
V: TRBV4-1
J: TRBJ2-1
CDR3: ASSQASPQGFSYNEQF

size: NA
D: NA
V: TRBV12-3/TRBV12-4
J: TRBJ2-5
CDR3: ATGGGVELGETQY

size: NA
D: NA
V: TRBV4-1
J: TRBJ1-5
CDR3: ASSQGWSNQPQH

size: NA
D: NA
V: TRBV19
J: TRBJ1-5
CDR3: ASSIAYSNQPQH

size: NA
D: NA
V: TRBV15
J: TRBJ1-2
CDR3: ATSRGRLSTFYGYT

size: NA
D: TRBD2
V: TRBV6-1
J: TRBJ2-1
CDR3: ASTGLAGGPSPNNEQF

size: NA
D: NA
V: TRBV19
J: TRBJ1-5
CDR3: ASKALRGGDQPQH

size: NA
D: NA
V: TRBV12-3/TRBV12-4
J: TRBJ2-4
CDR3: ASSHRSTVLAKNIQY

size: few
D: TRBD2
V: TRBV7-2
J: TRBJ2-1
CDR3: ASSLVGLAGAEQF

size: few
D: NA
V: TRBV3-1
J: TRBJ2-1
CDR3: ASSQVSGNEQF

size: NA
D: NA
V: TRBV7-9
J: TRBJ1-3
CDR3: ASSERDAGNTIY

size: NA
D: NA
V: TRBV7-9
J: TRBJ1-1
CDR3: ASSARTRNTEAF

size: few
D: NA
V: TRBV30
J: TRBJ2-3
CDR3: AWSVLGGHGTDTQY

size: NA
D: NA
V: TRBV4-1
J: TRBJ2-3
CDR3: ASSQDRSATATDTQY

size: NA
D: TRBD2
V: TRBV11-1
J: TRBJ2-2
CDR3: ASSLGRTSGGANTGELF

size: many
D: NA
V: TRBV2
J: TRBJ2-2
CDR3: ASSELSGRTGELF